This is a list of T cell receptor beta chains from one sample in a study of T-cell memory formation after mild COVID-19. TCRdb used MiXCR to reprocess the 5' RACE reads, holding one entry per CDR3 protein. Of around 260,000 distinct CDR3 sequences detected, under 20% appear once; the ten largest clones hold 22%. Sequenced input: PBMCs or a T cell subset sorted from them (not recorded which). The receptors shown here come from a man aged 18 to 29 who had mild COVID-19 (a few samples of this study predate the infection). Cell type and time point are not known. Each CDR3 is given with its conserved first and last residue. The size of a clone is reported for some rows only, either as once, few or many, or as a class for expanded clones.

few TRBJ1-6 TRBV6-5 CASTYTTGSGSPLHF
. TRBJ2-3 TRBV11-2 CASSKRRSTDTQYF
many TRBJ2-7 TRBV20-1 CSARTSGGSYEQYF
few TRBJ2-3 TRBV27 CASNPVGRGPDTQYF
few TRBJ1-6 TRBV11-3 CASALSGNSPLHF
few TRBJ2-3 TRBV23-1 CASRPSQPPDTQYF
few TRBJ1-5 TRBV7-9 CASSLGVSGNQPQHF
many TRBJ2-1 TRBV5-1 CASSLGGLGNEQFF
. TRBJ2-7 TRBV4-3 CASSQDPPGKQYF
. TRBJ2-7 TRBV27 CASSPPGYGGQYF
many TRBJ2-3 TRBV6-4 CASSDRPSSTDTQYF
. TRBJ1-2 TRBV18 CASSPIGGTKANYGYTF
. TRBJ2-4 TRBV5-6 CASSPGLAASAKNIQYF
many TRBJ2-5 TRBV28 CASRTGRETQYF
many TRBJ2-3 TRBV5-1 CASSPGTGAPDTQYF
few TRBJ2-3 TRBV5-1 CASSWDPLAGAEDTQYF
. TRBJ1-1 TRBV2 CASSGERDTEAFF
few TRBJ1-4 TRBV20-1 CSAPILANEKLFF
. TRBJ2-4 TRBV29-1 CSVEARRGRTKNIQYF
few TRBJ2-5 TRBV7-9 CASSLRRGEETQYF
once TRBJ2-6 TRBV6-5 CASSATAHSGANVLTF
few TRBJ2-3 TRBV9 CASSGGQASTDTQYF
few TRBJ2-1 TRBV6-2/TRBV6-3 CASSEDLKAYNEQFF
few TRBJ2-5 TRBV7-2 CASSLGGTETQYF
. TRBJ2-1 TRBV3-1 CASSYGLGQQYEQFF
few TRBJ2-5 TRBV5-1 CASSRNRQGQETQYF
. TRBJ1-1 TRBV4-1 CASSPGVKTEAFF
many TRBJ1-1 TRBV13 CASSLLGAAEAFF
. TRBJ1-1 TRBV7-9 CASSFSSGTDRVTEAFF
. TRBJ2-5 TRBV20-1 CSAYRDSEETQYF
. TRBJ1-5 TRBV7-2 CASSFSGSSNQPQHF
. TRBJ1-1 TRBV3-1 CASSQVAGTEAFF
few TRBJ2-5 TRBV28 CASTAGEETQYF
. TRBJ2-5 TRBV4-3 CASSQAQGPRQETQYF
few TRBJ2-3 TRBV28 CASGKREVGDTQYF
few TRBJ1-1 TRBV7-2 CASSRSQGAVTEAFF
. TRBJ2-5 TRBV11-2 CASSLPIGGQKETQYF
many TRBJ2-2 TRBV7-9 CASSYDRDTGELFF
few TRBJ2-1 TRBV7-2 CASSLGGRVNEQFF
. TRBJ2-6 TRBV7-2 CASSFSGTNSGANVLTF
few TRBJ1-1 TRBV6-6 CASSGRAEGVTEAFF
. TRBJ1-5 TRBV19 CASSITRDGNNQPQHF
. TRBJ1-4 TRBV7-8 CASSLLGGEKLFF
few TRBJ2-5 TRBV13 CASSLTSGETQYF
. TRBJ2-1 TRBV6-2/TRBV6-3 CASSVGPGVDEQFF
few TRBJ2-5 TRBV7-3 CASSATGGRETQYF
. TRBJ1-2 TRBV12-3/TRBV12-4 CASTQHRIRQGPRGGYGYTF
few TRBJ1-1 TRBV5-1 CASSATGSGDEAFF
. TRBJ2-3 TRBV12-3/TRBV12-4 CASRITGGRADTQYF
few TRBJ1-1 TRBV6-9 CASTEGGVNTEAFF
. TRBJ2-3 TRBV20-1 CCARPDRTSGPSDTQYF
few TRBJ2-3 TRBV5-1 CASKELAWGDTDTQYF
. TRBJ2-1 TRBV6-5 CASSFLAGGGNEQFF
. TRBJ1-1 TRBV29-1 CSVVSRIEFNTEAFF
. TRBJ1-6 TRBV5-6 CASSLPGGNPSPLHF
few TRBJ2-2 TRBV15 CATSRDKQGTNTGELFF
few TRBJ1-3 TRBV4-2 CASSQERGNTIYF
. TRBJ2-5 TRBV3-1 CASSQARTSGGGGETQYF
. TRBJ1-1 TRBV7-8 CASSLVGGVGTEAFF